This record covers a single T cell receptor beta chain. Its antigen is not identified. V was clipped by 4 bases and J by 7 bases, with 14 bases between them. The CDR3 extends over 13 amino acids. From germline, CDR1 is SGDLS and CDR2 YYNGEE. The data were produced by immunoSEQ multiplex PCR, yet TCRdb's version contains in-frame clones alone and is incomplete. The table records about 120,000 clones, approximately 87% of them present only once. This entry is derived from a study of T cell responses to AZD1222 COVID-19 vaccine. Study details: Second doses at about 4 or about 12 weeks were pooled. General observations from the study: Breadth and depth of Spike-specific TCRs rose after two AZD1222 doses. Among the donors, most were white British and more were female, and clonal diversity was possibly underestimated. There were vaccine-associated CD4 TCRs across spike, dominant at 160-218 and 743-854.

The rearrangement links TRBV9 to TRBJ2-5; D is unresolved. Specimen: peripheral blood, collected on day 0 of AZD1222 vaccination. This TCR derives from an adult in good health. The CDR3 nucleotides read TGTGCCAGCAGCCCAGCCGGTTTCCCGACCCAGTACTTC. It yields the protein CASSPAGFPTQYF. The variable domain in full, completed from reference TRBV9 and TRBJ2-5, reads DSGVTQTPKHLITATGQRVTLRCSPRSGDLSVYWYQQSLDQGLQFLIQYYNGEERAKGNILERFSAQQFPDLHSELNLSSLELGDSALYFCASSPAGFPTQYFGPGTRLLVL.